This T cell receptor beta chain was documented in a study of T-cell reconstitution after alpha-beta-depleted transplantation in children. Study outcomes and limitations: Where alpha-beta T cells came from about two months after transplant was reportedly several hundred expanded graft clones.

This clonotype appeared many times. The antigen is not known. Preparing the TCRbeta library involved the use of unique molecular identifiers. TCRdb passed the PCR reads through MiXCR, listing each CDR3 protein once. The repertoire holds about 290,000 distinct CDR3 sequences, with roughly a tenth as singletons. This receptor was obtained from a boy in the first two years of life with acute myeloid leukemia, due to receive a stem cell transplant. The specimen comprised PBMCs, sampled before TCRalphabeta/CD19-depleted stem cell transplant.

CDR3 amino acids: CASSLAEHPALFF. CDR3 nucleotides: TGCGCCAGCAGCTTGGCTGAGCACCCTGCACTGTTTTTT. The J gene is TRBJ2-2, the V gene TRBV5-1, with D unresolved. Trimming removed 0 bases at V and 14 bases at J, with 14 bases between. CDR3 size: 13 residues. Germline-derived CDR1 and CDR2 are SGHRS and YFSETQ.